These 32 T cell receptor beta chains were all obtained from the same sample, sequenced in a study of T cells in Graves' hyperthyroidism and ophthalmopathy. The TCR beta CDR3 regions underwent amplification using RNA transcripts as the source. Primed by the HTBI set, a first-round RT-PCR was run on the TCR CDR3. TCRdb redid the calling of the multiplex PCR reads with MiXCR, one entry per CDR3 protein. The sample has under 400,000 distinct CDR3 sequences; approximately 15% are singletons. The sample comprised blood. These receptors all come from a woman aged 55-70 years with Graves' hyperthyroidism.

In the case of this clonotype: Being one base from a much bigger clone, this may be a read error. The rearrangement uses TRBV6-5 and TRBJ2-6, with a tentative D call TRBD1 (5 bases). The CDR3 spans 15 residues. CDR1 is MNHEY, CDR2 SVGAGI, per germline. The CDR3 DNA is TGTGCCAGCAGTTACTTAGGGTCTGGGGCCAACGCCCTGACTTTC. Its protein is CASSYLGSGANALTF.

The chain has TRBV18 and TRBJ2-7; TRBD1 aligns across 7 bases. The V gene's germline CDR1 is KGHSH and CDR2 LQKENI. The V segment lost 3 bases and the J segment 4 bases; nucleotides outside the gene matches: 9. The CDR3 is 15 amino acids. The CDR3 here is CASSPTGLWSYEQYF. CDR3 in DNA: TGTGCCAGCTCACCGACAGGGCTGTGGTCATACGAGCAGTACTTC.

This clonotype was observed at least ten times. The rearrangement uses TRBV7-2 and TRBJ2-1; D may be TRBD2 (6 bases). Trimming pared 0 bases from V and 8 bases from J, leaving 11 bases between. CDR3 size: 14 residues. CDR1 and CDR2 (germline): SGHTA, FQGNSA. The CDR3 coding sequence is TGTGCCAGCAGCTTAGCCCGGGGGTTGGATGAGCAGTTCTTC. It encodes CASSLARGLDEQFF.

This clonotype showed up many times. This chain joins TRBV13 and TRBJ2-5; a possible D gene is TRBD2 (5 bases). This CDR3 spans 15 amino acids. Trimming removed 2 bases from V and 5 bases from J, with 15 bases in between. Germline CDR1 is PRHDT and CDR2 is FYEKMQ (reference sequence). CDR3 sequence (DNA): TGTGCCAGCAGCTTAAGCGGCTGGGGTGACGAGACCCAGTACTTC. As protein: CASSLSGWGDETQYF.

The J gene is TRBJ2-7, the V gene TRBV12-3 or TRBV12-4, with TRBD1 matching 10 bases. Trimming cost V 0 bases and J 4 bases; bases outside gene matches: 3. The CDR3 is 15 amino acids. CDR3 residues: CASSLAWDRGYEQYF. As DNA, the CDR3 is TGTGCCAGCAGTTTAGCGTGGGACAGGGGTTACGAGCAGTACTTC.

This clonotype was recorded a few times. The rearrangement uses TRBV6-1 and TRBJ1-4; TRBD1 matches at 8 bases. V trimming: 5 bases; J trimming: 7 bases; junction bases outside the gene matches: 9. The CDR3 covers 15 residues. The germline V gene has CDR1 MNHNS and CDR2 SASEGT. The CDR3, as DNA: TGTGCCAGCAGTTGGGAACAGGGGGTCGGTGAAAAACTGTTTTTT. It translates to CASSWEQGVGEKLFF.

This clonotype has ten or more counts. The chain recombines TRBV28 with TRBJ2-7, with TRBD1 as a possible D gene (6 bases). V lost 3 bases, J lost 2 bases, and 11 bases lay in between. Germline V CDR1 and CDR2: MDHEN, SYDVKM. CDR3 length: 14 residues. CDR3 coding DNA: TGTGCCAGCAGTTTGCCCCGGGACACCTACGAGCAGTACTTC. Translation: CASSLPRDTYEQYF.

This clonotype was detected many times. This chain uses TRBV7-6 with TRBJ2-7, with D possibly called TRBD1 or TRBD2 (5 bases each). Germline V gene sequence: CDR1 SGHVS, CDR2 FNYEAQ. V lost 4 bases and J 0 bases, leaving 7 bases between the germline ends. CDR3 length: 13 amino acids. In DNA, the CDR3 is TGTGCCAGCAGCTGGGGGACCTCCTACGAGCAGTACTTC. This codes for CASSWGTSYEQYF.

This clonotype was observed a handful of times. The CDR3 region is CASSLAGTRSNEQFF. CDR3 bases: TGTGCCAGCAGCTTAGCGGGCACAAGGAGCAATGAGCAGTTCTTC. The rearrangement joins TRBV11-2 to TRBJ2-1; D uncertain. Germline assignment: CDR1 SGHAT and CDR2 FQNNGV. Deletions cut 1 base from V and 6 bases from J, with 13 bases between. CDR3 size: 15 residues.

This clonotype was observed at least ten times. The CDR3 spells CASSDTPGSGADTQYF. In DNA, the CDR3 is TGTGCCAGCAGTGATACTCCAGGGAGTGGGGCAGATACGCAGTATTTT. V is TRBV2 and J is TRBJ2-3; D tentatively fits TRBD1 or TRBD2 (5 bases each). V was clipped by 3 bases and J by 4 bases, with 17 bases between them. In germline, CDR1 is SNHLY, CDR2 FYNNEI. The CDR3 contains 16 residues. The full variable domain, completed using reference TRBV2 and TRBJ2-3, is EPEVTQTPSHQVTQMGQEVILRCVPISNHLYFYWYRQILGQKVEFLVSFYNNEISEKSEIFDDQFSVERPDGSNFTLKIRSTKLEDSAMYFCASSDTPGSGADTQYFGPGTRLTVL.

A single count supports this clonotype. CDR3 protein: CASSGGTSGRAETQYF. CDR3 DNA: TGTGCCAGCAGCGGTGGGACTAGCGGGAGGGCCGAGACCCAGTACTTC. The V gene is TRBV7-8, the J gene TRBJ2-5; 16 nucleotides line up with TRBD2. CDR1 is SGHVS, CDR2 FQNEAQ, per germline. V gave up 5 bases and J gave up 5 bases; unmatched junction bases: 5. CDR3 length: 16 residues.

This clonotype was counted ten times or more. The chain recombines TRBV29-1 with TRBJ2-3; TRBD2 agrees at 7 bases. Germline lookup yields CDR1 SQVTM and CDR2 ANQGSEA. This CDR3 has 13 amino acids. V shed 4 bases, J shed 6 bases, and the junction held 7 bases outside the gene matches. This CDR3 reads CSVAPLASDTQYF. DNA for the CDR3: TGCAGCGTTGCTCCACTAGCGAGTGATACGCAGTATTTT.

Many counts were recorded for this clonotype. The rearrangement joins TRBV7-8 to TRBJ1-4; 8 bases agree with TRBD1. Germline V gene sequence: CDR1 SGHVS, CDR2 FQNEAQ. The V and J ends lost 5 bases and 8 bases, in that order; junction bases with no gene match: 10. The CDR3 has 15 amino acids. The DNA for the CDR3 is TGTGCCAGCAGCGCCCGACAGGGGAGAAGAGAAAAACTGTTTTTT. This gives the protein CASSARQGRREKLFF.

The chain carries TRBV6-1 and TRBJ2-4; 9 nucleotides agree with TRBD1. Germline values: CDR1 MNHNS, CDR2 SASEGT. The CDR3 is made up of 15 amino acids. Trimming cost V 5 bases and J 3 bases; bases outside gene matches: 5. The CDR3 DNA is TGTGCCAGCAGTATAGGACAGGGGTTCAAAAACATTCAGTACTTC. Its protein is CASSIGQGFKNIQYF.

The chain combines TRBV5-1 with TRBJ2-1, with a possible D match to TRBD2 (5 bases). The CDR3 consists of 18 residues. The germline V gene has CDR1 SGHRS and CDR2 YFSETQ. Between the trimmed V and J ends, which lost 0 bases and 4 bases, there was a span of 20 bases. The CDR3 DNA sequence: TGCGCCAGCAGCTTGGCCGGTACTAGGATAAAACCTTACAATGAGCAGTTCTTC. This encodes CASSLAGTRIKPYNEQFF.

This clonotype was recorded many times. The chain has TRBV18 and TRBJ2-1; D is possibly TRBD1 (6 bases). The CDR3 runs to 14 residues. CDR1 is KGHSH and CDR2 is LQKENI in the germline V gene. Trimming took off 4 bases at V and 7 bases at J, with 14 bases between the two ends. CDR3 loop: CASSRDTGTNEQFF. The CDR3 bases are TGTGCCAGCTCACGCGATACAGGGACGAATGAGCAGTTCTTC. The variable domain in full, with the rest retrieved from reference TRBV18 and TRBJ2-1, is NAGVMQNPRHLVRRRGQEARLRCSPMKGHSHVYWYRQLPEEGLKFMVYLQKENIIDESGMPKERFSAEFPKEGPSILRIQQVVRGDSAAYFCASSRDTGTNEQFFGPGTRLTVL.

The J gene is TRBJ2-5, the V gene TRBV20-1; 15 nucleotides match TRBD2. Germline assignment: CDR1 DFQATT and CDR2 SNEGSKA (reference sequence). The CDR3 loop spans 17 amino acids. The V and J ends lost 0 bases and 2 bases, in that order; junction bases with no gene match: 4. CDR3 coding DNA: TGCAGTGCTAGAGATGAGGGACTAGCGGGAGGTCAAGAGACCCAGTACTTC. This gives the protein CSARDEGLAGGQETQYF.

This clonotype has ten or more counts. The chain is built from TRBV5-1 and TRBJ2-2; D may match TRBD1 or TRBD2 (5 bases each). The CDR3 loop spans 14 amino acids. Trimming took 5 bases from V and 4 from J, leaving 12 bases between them. CDR1 is SGHRS and CDR2 is YFSETQ in the germline V gene. CDR3 nucleotides: TGCGCCAGCAGTGTAGGGGACCGCACCGGGGAGCTGTTTTTT. It specifies CASSVGDRTGELFF.

This clonotype occurred many times. V usage is TRBV20-1 and J usage is TRBJ2-7; D is ambiguous. V lost 0 bases and J 3 bases, leaving 12 bases between the germline ends. Germline-derived CDR1 and CDR2 are DFQATT and SNEGSKA (reference sequence). The CDR3 consists of 14 residues. The CDR3 coding sequence is TGCAGTGCTAGAGATTCCAGGAAGAACTACGAGCAGTACTTC. Translating gives CSARDSRKNYEQYF.

The chain has TRBV6-2 or TRBV6-3 and TRBJ2-5; D possibly corresponds to TRBD1 (6 bases). This CDR3 comprises 15 residues. Trimming removed 6 bases at V and 7 bases at J, with 21 bases between. Germline V gene sequence: CDR1 MNHEY, CDR2 SVGEGT. Written as DNA, the CDR3 is TGTGCCAGCAGGCTGGTCTCAGGGGAACGAGGGACCCAGTACTTC. Residues: CASRLVSGERGTQYF.

This clonotype turned up a few times. The J gene is TRBJ2-2, the V gene TRBV12-3 or TRBV12-4; 9 bases are a match to TRBD1. CDR3 length equals 15 residues. Trimming took 2 bases from V and 6 from J; bases not matched to a gene: 4. The CDR3 coding sequence is TGTGCCAGCAGTTTACAACAGGGGGCCTCCGGGGAGCTGTTTTTT. Amino acids: CASSLQQGASGELFF.

The chain carries TRBV5-1 and TRBJ2-5; a possible D gene is TRBD2 (6 bases). The V end was cut by 3 bases, the J end by 0 bases, with 9 bases between. The CDR3 sequence is 14 residues long. The germline V gene encodes CDR1 SGHRS and CDR2 YFSETQ. DNA for the CDR3: TGCGCCAGCAGCTGGGGCGGGGACCAAGAGACCCAGTACTTC. Its protein is CASSWGGDQETQYF.

This clonotype has at least ten counts. This chain uses TRBV28 with TRBJ1-2; D not certain. V was pared by 2 bases and J by 8 bases, with 12 bases between. Germline CDR1 is MDHEN and CDR2 is SYDVKM. CDR3 size: 13 residues. CDR3 coding DNA: TGTGCCAGCAGTTTAATCACCCCTCCCGGCTACACCTTC. This codes for CASSLITPPGYTF.

This clonotype was observed at least ten times. The chain combines TRBV29-1 with TRBJ2-3; perhaps TRBD2 as D (6 bases). With 3 bases removed from V and 2 bases from J, the gap between germline ends came to 12 bases. CDR3 length: 14 amino acids. The V gene's germline CDR1 is SQVTM and CDR2 ANQGSEA. The CDR3 reads CSVDKAGPTDTQYF. CDR3 coding DNA: TGCAGCGTTGATAAGGCGGGGCCCACAGATACGCAGTATTTT.

V gene TRBV9 combines with J gene TRBJ1-6; D may be TRBD1 (6 bases). This CDR3 region has 16 residues. V shed 0 bases and J shed 7 bases, with 14 bases lying between them. Germline CDR1 and CDR2: SGDLS and YYNGEE. In DNA, the CDR3 is TGTGCCAGCAGCGTAGATGAGGGGGGAACCAATTCACCCCTCCACTTT. Its translation is CASSVDEGGTNSPLHF.

This clonotype was observed at least ten times. The chain joins TRBV7-3 to TRBJ2-3; 10 bases line up with TRBD2. V was clipped by 1 base and J by 2 bases; unmatched bases: 6. The CDR3 consists of 17 residues. The germline V gene has CDR1 SGHTA and CDR2 FQGTGA. Here the CDR3 reads CASSLRAGGGVTDTQYF. DNA of the CDR3: TGTGCCAGCAGCTTAAGAGCGGGAGGGGGGGTCACAGATACGCAGTATTTT.

This clonotype was detected only a few times. V is TRBV5-4 and J is TRBJ1-2, with D unresolved. Deletions cut 0 bases from V and 6 bases from J, with 6 bases between. Germline V gene lookup returns CDR1 SGHNT and CDR2 YYREEE (reference sequence). The CDR3 is 12 amino acids. CDR3 residues: CASSLDINGYTF. The CDR3 DNA reads TGTGCCAGCAGCTTGGACATAAATGGCTACACCTTC.

This clonotype was observed many times. This chain connects TRBV28 to TRBJ2-3, with D perhaps TRBD1 or TRBD2 (5 bases each). Trimming removed 5 bases at V and 10 bases at J, with 22 bases between. Per germline, CDR1 MDHEN and CDR2 SYDVKM. The CDR3 spans 15 residues. The CDR3 DNA reads as TGTGCCAGCAGTCCGCCGGGACCTTCCCCAGACTCGCAGTATTTT. It codes for CASSPPGPSPDSQYF.

Many counts were recorded for this clonotype. The chain is built from TRBV7-3 and TRBJ2-1, with 9 bases lining up with TRBD1. The CDR3 covers 14 residues. The J segment lost 7 bases and the V segment lost 3 bases, leaving 4 bases of the junction unmatched. Germline V CDR1 and CDR2: SGHTA, FQGTGA. This CDR3 is CASSFGTGWNEQFF. CDR3 bases: TGTGCCAGCAGCTTCGGGACAGGGTGGAATGAGCAGTTCTTC.

This clonotype was detected a few times. V is TRBV4-2 and J is TRBJ1-2, with D perhaps matching TRBD1 (5 bases). Germline-derived CDR1 and CDR2 are LGHNA and YNFKEQ. Trimming pared 4 bases from V and 2 bases from J, leaving 11 bases between. This CDR3 spans 14 amino acids. The CDR3 DNA reads as TGTGCCAGCAGCCGCCAGGGAGAAAACTATGGCTACACCTTC. Residues: CASSRQGENYGYTF.

This chain links TRBV20-1 with TRBJ2-7, with TRBD2 as a possible D gene (6 bases). Looked up from germline, CDR1 is DFQATT and CDR2 is SNEGSKA (reference sequence). The ends were cut back, 1 base at V and 2 bases at J, with 18 bases in the middle. This CDR3 is 16 amino acids long. CDR3 in amino acids: CSARGLVVGGPYEQYF. CDR3 in DNA: TGCAGTGCTAGAGGACTAGTAGTAGGAGGCCCCTACGAGCAGTACTTC.

This clonotype came up a few times. The rearrangement links TRBV18 to TRBJ2-5, with D tentatively TRBD1 (6 bases). The CDR3 contains 14 residues. Germline V CDR1 and CDR2: KGHSH, LQKENI. V was shortened by 9 bases and J by 5 bases, with 19 bases between the two germline ends. The CDR3 bases are TGTGCCAGTACAACAGGGTCGGGCGGTGAGACCCAGTACTTC. The encoded protein is CASTTGSGGETQYF.